The clone carrying this T cell receptor (beta chain) showed up just a few times. From RNA, the CDR3 regions of TCR beta chains were amplified and sequenced. Second-round multiplex PCR followed a first-round RT-PCR using HTBI primers. TCRdb re-called the multiplex PCR reads through MiXCR, storing one row per CDR3 protein. The sample has 560,000 or so distinct CDR3 sequences; about 35% are singletons. Enrolled hyperthyroidism patients had a new diagnosis, a duration under 2 months, and an age of 18 to 65. The sample is drawn from a study of Graves' ophthalmopathy and Graves' hyperthyroidism. Study-level background: No ophthalmopathy within 18 months of follow-up signified stable hyperthyroidism.

V lost 1 base to trimming and J lost 0 bases, with 26 bases between them. CDR1 and CDR2 from the germline V gene are SGHRS and YFSETQ. CDR3 length equals 21 residues. The sequence derives from an adult man with Graves' hyperthyroidism. The J gene is TRBJ1-3, the V gene TRBV5-1, with D possibly TRBD1 on 6 matching bases. Sequenced sample: peripheral blood or thyroid tissue (not recorded which). CDR3 in amino acids: CASSLNRETRSLTHSGNTIYF. CDR3 sequence (DNA): TGCGCCAGCAGCTTGAACAGGGAAACACGATCTTTAACTCACTCTGGAAACACCATATATTTT.